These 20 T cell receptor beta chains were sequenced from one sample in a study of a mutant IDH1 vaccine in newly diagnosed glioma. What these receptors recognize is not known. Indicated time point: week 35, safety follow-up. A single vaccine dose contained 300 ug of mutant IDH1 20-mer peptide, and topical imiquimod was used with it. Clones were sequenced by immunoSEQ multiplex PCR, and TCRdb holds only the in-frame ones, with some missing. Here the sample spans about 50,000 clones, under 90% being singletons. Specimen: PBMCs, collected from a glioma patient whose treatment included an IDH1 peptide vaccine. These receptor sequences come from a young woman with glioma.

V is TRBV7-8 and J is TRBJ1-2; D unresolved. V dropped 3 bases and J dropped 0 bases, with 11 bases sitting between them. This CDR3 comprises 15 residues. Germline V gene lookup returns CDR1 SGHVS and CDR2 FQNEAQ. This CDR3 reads CASSLRGVPNYGYTF. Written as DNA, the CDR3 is TGTGCCAGCAGCTTGAGAGGAGTTCCTAACTATGGCTACACCTTC.

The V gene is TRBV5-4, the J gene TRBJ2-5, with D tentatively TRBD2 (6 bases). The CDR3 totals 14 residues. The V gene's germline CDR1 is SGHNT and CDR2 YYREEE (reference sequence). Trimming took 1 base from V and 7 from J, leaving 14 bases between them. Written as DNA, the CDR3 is TGTGCCAGCAGCTTGAGACTAGGCACAGGGACCCAGTACTTC. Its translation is CASSLRLGTGTQYF.

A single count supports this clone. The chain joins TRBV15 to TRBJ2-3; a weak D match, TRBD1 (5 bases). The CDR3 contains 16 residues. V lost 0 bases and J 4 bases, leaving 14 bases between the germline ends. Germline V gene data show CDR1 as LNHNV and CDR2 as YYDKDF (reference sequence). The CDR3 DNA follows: TGTGCCACCAGCAGAGAGGTGAACGTGGGGCCAGATACGCAGTATTTT. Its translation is CATSREVNVGPDTQYF.

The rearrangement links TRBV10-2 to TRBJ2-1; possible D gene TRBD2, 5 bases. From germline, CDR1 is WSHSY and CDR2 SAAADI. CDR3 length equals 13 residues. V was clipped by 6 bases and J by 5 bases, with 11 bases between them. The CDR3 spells CASRRASNNEQFF. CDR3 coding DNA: TGCGCCAGCAGGCGTGCTAGCAACAATGAGCAGTTCTTC.

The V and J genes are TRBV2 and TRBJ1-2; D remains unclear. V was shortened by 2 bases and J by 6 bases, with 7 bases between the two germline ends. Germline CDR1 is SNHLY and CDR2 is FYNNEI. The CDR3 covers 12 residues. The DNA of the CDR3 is TGTGCCAGCAGTGAAACATCGCATGGCTACACCTTC. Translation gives CASSETSHGYTF.

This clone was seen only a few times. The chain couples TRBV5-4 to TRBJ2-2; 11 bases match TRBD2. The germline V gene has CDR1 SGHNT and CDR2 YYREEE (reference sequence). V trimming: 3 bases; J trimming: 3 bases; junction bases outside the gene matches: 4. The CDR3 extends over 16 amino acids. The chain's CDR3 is CASSSGLADYTGELFF. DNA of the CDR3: TGTGCCAGCAGCTCGGGACTAGCGGATTACACCGGGGAGCTGTTTTTT.

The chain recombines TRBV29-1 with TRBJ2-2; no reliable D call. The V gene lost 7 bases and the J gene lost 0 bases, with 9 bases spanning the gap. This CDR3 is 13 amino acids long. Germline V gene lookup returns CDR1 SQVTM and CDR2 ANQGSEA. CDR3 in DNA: TGCAGCGGACGGAACCCGAACACCGGGGAGCTGTTTTTT. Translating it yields CSGRNPNTGELFF.

The CDR3 bases are TGTGCCAGCAGTGAATATAGGGGACAGGGATCCTACGAGCAGTACTTC. This codes for CASSEYRGQGSYEQYF. The chain has TRBV25-1 and TRBJ2-7, with 9 bases that match TRBD1. From germline, CDR1 is MGHDK and CDR2 SYGVNS. J was trimmed by 1 base and V by 0 bases; bases with no gene match: 4. The CDR3 covers 16 residues.

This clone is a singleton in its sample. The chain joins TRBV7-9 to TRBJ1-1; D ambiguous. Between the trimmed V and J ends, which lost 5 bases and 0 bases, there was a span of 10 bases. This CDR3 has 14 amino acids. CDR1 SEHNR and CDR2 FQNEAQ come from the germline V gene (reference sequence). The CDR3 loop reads CASSPDGLNTEAFF. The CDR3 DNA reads TGTGCCAGCAGCCCGGACGGATTGAACACTGAAGCTTTCTTT.

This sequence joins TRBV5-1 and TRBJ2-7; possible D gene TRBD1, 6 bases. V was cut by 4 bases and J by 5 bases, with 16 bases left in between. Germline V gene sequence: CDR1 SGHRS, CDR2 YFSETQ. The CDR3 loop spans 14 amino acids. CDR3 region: CASSDQGYADEQYF. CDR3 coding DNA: TGCGCCAGCAGCGACCAGGGGTACGCGGACGAGCAGTACTTC.

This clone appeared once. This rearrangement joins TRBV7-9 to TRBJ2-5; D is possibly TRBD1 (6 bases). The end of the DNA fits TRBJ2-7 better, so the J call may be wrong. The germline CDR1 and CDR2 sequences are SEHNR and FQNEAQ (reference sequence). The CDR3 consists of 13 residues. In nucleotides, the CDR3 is TGTGCCAGCAGCTTAAGGGGGAACTACGAGCAGTACTTC. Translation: CASSLRGNYEQYF.

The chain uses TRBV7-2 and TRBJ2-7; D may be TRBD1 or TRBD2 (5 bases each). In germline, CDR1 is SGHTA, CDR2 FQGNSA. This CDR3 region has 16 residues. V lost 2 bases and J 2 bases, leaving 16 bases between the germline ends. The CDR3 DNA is TGTGCCAGCAGCTTATTCCGGGACCTGGGGGCCTACGAGCAGTACTTC. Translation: CASSLFRDLGAYEQYF. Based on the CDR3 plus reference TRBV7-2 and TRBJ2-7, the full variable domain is GAGVSQSPSNKVTEKGKDVELRCDPISGHTALYWYRQSLGQGLEFLIYFQGNSAPDKSGLPSDRFSAERTGGSVSTLTIQRTQQEDSAVYLCASSLFRDLGAYEQYFGPGTRLTVT.

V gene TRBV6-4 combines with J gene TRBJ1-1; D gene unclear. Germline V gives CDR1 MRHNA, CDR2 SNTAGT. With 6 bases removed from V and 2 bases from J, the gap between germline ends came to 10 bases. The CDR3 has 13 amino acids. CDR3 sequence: CASRMGPNTEAFF. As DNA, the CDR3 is TGTGCCAGCAGAATGGGCCCCAACACTGAAGCTTTCTTT.

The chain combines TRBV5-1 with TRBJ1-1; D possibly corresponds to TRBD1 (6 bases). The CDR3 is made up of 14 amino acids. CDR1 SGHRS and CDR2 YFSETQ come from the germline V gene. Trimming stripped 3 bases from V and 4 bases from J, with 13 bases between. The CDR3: CASSSTRGSTEAFF. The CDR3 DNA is TGCGCCAGCAGCTCTACTAGGGGGTCCACTGAAGCTTTCTTT.

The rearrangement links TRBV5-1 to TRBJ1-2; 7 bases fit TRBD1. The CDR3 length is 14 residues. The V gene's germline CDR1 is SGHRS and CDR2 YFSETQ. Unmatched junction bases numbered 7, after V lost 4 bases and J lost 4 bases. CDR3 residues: CASSPTAGGYGYTF. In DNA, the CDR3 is TGCGCCAGCAGCCCCACTGCAGGGGGCTATGGCTACACCTTC.

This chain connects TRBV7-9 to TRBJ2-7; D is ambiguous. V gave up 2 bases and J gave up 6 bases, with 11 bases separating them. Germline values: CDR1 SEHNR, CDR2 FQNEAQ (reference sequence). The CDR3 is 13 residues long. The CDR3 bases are TGTGCCAGCAGCTTAAACGTAGTCAGCGAGCAGTACTTC. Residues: CASSLNVVSEQYF.

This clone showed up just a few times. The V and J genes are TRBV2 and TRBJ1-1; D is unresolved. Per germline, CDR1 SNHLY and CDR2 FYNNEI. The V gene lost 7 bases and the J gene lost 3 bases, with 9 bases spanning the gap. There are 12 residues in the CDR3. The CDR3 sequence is CASMGGYTEAFF. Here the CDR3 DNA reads TGTGCCAGCATGGGAGGGTACACTGAAGCTTTCTTT.

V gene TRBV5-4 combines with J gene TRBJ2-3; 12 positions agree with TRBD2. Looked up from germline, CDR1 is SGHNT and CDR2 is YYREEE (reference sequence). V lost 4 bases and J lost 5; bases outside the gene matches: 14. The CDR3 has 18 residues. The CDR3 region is CASSRDASGLAGQDTQYF. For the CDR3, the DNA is TGTGCCAGCAGCCGTGATGCCTCCGGACTAGCGGGACAAGATACGCAGTATTTT.

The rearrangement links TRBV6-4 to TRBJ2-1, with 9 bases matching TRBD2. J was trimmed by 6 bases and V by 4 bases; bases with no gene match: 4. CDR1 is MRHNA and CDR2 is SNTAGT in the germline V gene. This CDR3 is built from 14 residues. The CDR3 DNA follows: TGTGCCAGCAGTGGTAGCGGGAGTTCCAATGAGCAGTTCTTC. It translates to CASSGSGSSNEQFF.

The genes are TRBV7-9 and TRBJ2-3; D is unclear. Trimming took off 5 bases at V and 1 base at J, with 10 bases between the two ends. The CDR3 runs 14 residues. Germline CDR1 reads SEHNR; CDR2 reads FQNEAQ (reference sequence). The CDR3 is CASSPGVGTDTQYF. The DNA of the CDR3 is TGTGCCAGCAGCCCAGGTGTAGGCACAGATACGCAGTATTTT. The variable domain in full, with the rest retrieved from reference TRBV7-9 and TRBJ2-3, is DTGVSQNPRHKITKRGQNVTFRCDPISEHNRLYWYRQTLGQGPEFLTYFQNEAQLEKSRLLSDRFSAERPKGSFSTLEIQRTEQGDSAMYLCASSPGVGTDTQYFGPGTRLTVL.